These T cell receptor beta chains were read from a single sample in a study of blood T cell repertoires in COVID-19. This table comes from immunoSEQ multiplex PCR, and its TCRdb copy is limited to in-frame clones, with some not included. The data show 150,000 to 200,000 clones, with about four fifths seen just once and less than 15% held by the top ten. Sequenced input: peripheral blood. The receptors derive from a woman aged 80 or over with COVID-19, enrolled during active disease. Each CDR3 is given with its conserved first and last residue. Fields, in order: clone size, J gene, D gene, V gene, CDR3 protein, CDR3 DNA. The D gene is left open where the match is weak. The listing skips clone size in some rows; elsewhere it reads once, few, many or a size class.

.	TRBJ2-5	TRBD2	TRBV3-1/TRBV3-2	CASSQVLGPTSSQETQYF	TGTGCCAGCAGCCAAGTTCTGGGGCCGACTAGCTCTCAAGAGACCCAGTACTTC
.	TRBJ2-1	TRBD1	TRBV28	CASSWGQVWAEQFF	TGTGCCAGCAGTTGGGGACAGGTATGGGCAGAGCAGTTCTTC
.	TRBJ2-2	.	TRBV28	CASSLLAANTGELFF	TGTGCCAGCAGTTTATTAGCGGCAAACACCGGGGAGCTGTTTTTT
.	TRBJ1-2	.	TRBV7-9	CASSLRMTGDRAYTF	TGTGCCAGCAGCTTGCGAATGACGGGCGACAGAGCCTACACCTTC
.	TRBJ1-1	TRBD1	TRBV6-6	CASSYPRDRGSAEAFF	TGTGCCAGCAGTTACCCCCGGGACAGGGGATCCGCGGAAGCTTTCTTT
.	TRBJ2-7	TRBD1	TRBV6-2/TRBV6-3	CASSLTGVGYEQYF	TGTGCCAGCAGCCTAACAGGGGTGGGCTACGAGCAGTACTTC
.	TRBJ1-4	.	TRBV4-3	CASSLRLEEKLFF	TGCGCCAGCAGCCTACGGCTAGAAGAAAAACTGTTTTTT
.	TRBJ1-1	TRBD1	TRBV5-1	CASSLGVPGQGLNTEAFF	TGCGCCAGCAGCCTGGGGGTCCCGGGACAGGGTTTGAACACTGAAGCTTTCTTT
.	TRBJ2-2	TRBD2	TRBV9	CASSVAGGLRAGELFF	TGTGCCAGCAGCGTGGCGGGAGGATTACGGGCCGGGGAGCTGTTTTTT
.	TRBJ1-3	.	TRBV6-5	CASHSGNTIYF	TGTGCCAGCCACTCTGGAAACACCATATATTTT
.	TRBJ2-3	TRBD1	TRBV7-9	CASTPLGQGTDTQYF	TGTGCCAGCACCCCCTTGGGACAGGGTACAGATACGCAGTATTTT
.	TRBJ1-6	TRBD1	TRBV9	CASSVGQGANSPLHF	TGTGCCAGCAGCGTTGGACAGGGGGCTAATTCACCCCTCCACTTT
few	TRBJ2-5	.	TRBV24-1	CATSELGDSRRETQYF	TGTGCCACCAGTGAACTTGGGGACTCTCGGCGAGAGACCCAGTACTTC
.	TRBJ2-1	.	TRBV6-6	CASSWRVSNEQFF	TGTGCCAGCAGTTGGAGAGTCAGCAATGAGCAGTTCTTC
.	TRBJ2-1	TRBD2	TRBV19	CASSIGGTREQFF	TGTGCCAGTAGTATAGGAGGGACTAGAGAGCAGTTCTTC
few	TRBJ2-1	.	TRBV4-1	CASSQVPGLGEQFF	TGCGCCAGCAGCCAAGTACCAGGGCTTGGTGAGCAGTTCTTC
few	TRBJ2-3	.	TRBV27	CASSLGVTSTDTQYF	TGTGCCAGCAGTCTAGGGGTAACTAGCACAGATACGCAGTATTTT
.	TRBJ2-7	.	TRBV16	CASSQSNIPGEQYF	TGTGCCAGCAGCCAATCCAATATACCCGGGGAGCAGTACTTC
.	TRBJ2-3	TRBD2	TRBV19	CASSIGASGNPTDTQYF	TGTGCCAGTAGTATAGGGGCTAGCGGGAACCCCACAGATACGCAGTATTTT
.	TRBJ1-2	.	TRBV7-2	CASSLYQGAANYGYTF	TGTGCCAGCAGCTTATATCAAGGGGCAGCAAACTATGGCTACACCTTC
.	TRBJ2-3	TRBD2	TRBV11-3	CASIAGGTDTQYF	TGTGCCAGCATAGCGGGGGGCACAGATACGCAGTATTTT
once	TRBJ2-2	.	TRBV7-2	CASSFGVDTGELFF	TGTGCCAGCAGCTTCGGGGTCGACACCGGGGAGCTGTTTTTT